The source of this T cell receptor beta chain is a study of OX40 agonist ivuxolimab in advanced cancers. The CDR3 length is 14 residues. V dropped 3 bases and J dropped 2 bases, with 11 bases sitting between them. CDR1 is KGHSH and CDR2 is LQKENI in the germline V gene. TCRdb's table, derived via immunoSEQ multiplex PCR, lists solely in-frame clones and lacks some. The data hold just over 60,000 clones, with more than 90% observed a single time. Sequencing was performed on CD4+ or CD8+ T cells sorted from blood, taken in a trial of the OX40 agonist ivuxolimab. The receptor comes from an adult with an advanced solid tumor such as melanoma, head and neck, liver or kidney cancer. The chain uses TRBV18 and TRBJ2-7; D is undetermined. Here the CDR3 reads CASSPEPWTYEQYF. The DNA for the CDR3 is TGTGCCAGCTCACCCGAACCGTGGACCTACGAGCAGTACTTC.